Below, 19 T cell receptor beta chains from the same sample are listed, as sequenced in a study of spatial heterogeneity in lung cancer. The time point denotes: sample taken at primary tumor resection. In each case, whole RNA from tumor, nontumor lung or frozen PBMC was sequenced unsorted. One entry per CDR3 protein, called by TCRdb with MiXCR from the 5' RACE reads. The sample holds 9,500 to 14,000 distinct CDR3 sequences, 3% to 5% seen once. Sequencing used normal lung tissue next to the tumor, obtained at surgery. All receptors derive from a male donor with early-stage non-small cell lung cancer.

This clonotype has ten or more counts. This beta chain appears as a stray read in a library generated for alpha chains; its size is not informative. The V gene is TRBV27, the J gene TRBJ1-4; TRBD1 matches 9 bases. The length of the CDR3 is 16 residues. The V gene end was trimmed by 6 bases and the J gene end by 8 bases; junction bases not matched to a gene: 13. The V gene's germline CDR1 is MNHEY and CDR2 SMNVEV (reference sequence). The CDR3 loop reads CASRPNTGGSREKLFF. In DNA, the CDR3 is TGTGCCAGCAGACCAAACACAGGGGGCAGTAGGGAAAAACTGTTTTTT. Full variable domain (remainder filled in from reference TRBV27 and TRBJ1-4): EAQVTQNPRYLITVTGKKLTVTCSQNMNHEYMSWYRQDPGLGLRQIYYSMNVEVTDKGDVPEGYKVSRKEKRNFPLILESPSPNQTSLYFCASRPNTGGSREKLFFGSGTQLSVL.

This clonotype was seen ten or more times. In a library made to pick up alpha chains, this beta chain is a stray read with a size that means little. The chain links TRBV29-1 to TRBJ2-7; a weak D match, TRBD2 (6 bases). V was pared by 4 bases and J by 0 bases, with 16 bases between. The CDR3 is 15 residues long. The germline V gene has CDR1 SQVTM and CDR2 ANQGSEA. The CDR3 is CSVAAGSGGSYEQYF. The CDR3, as DNA: TGCAGCGTTGCCGCGGGGAGTGGGGGCTCCTACGAGCAGTACTTC.

The table lists this clonotype with many counts. A library made for alpha chains picked up this beta chain off target, so its size means little. This chain links TRBV11-2 with TRBJ1-6, with TRBD1 identical over 9 bases. Trimming at V came to 5 bases and at J to 9 bases, leaving 5 bases not matched to a gene. Germline V gives CDR1 SGHAT, CDR2 FQNNGV. The CDR3 extends over 14 amino acids. CDR3 coding DNA: TGTGCCAGCAGCCAACAGGGGGCAATTTCACCCCTCCACTTT. It specifies CASSQQGAISPLHF. The full variable domain, with the rest looked up from reference TRBV11-2 and TRBJ1-6, is EAGVAQSPRYKIIEKRQSVAFWCNPISGHATLYWYQQILGQGPKLLIQFQNNGVVDDSQLPKDRFSAERLKGVDSTLKIQPAKLEDSAVYLCASSQQGAISPLHFGNGTRLTVT.

This clonotype was recorded at least ten times. A library made for alpha chains picked up this beta chain off target, so its size means little. This chain connects TRBV12-3 or TRBV12-4 to TRBJ1-2; unclear D gene. The V end lost 1 base, the J end lost 5 bases, and 5 bases lay between the germline ends. This CDR3 region has 12 residues. The CDR3, as DNA: TGTGCCAGCAGTTTAGGTGAATATGGCTACACCTTC. Its protein product is CASSLGEYGYTF.

This clonotype is categorized as medium-sized. The library was designed around alpha chains, so this beta chain is a stray read whose abundance carries little weight. V usage is TRBV12-3 or TRBV12-4 and J usage is TRBJ2-1; no clear D. The CDR3 extends over 11 amino acids. V was pared by 2 bases and J by 7 bases, with 3 bases between. The CDR3 here is CASSLKNEQFF. In nucleotides, the CDR3 is TGTGCCAGCAGTTTAAAAAATGAGCAGTTCTTC.

This clonotype is medium-sized within its sample. Since the library was made to target alpha chains, this beta chain is a stray read and its abundance is not meaningful. The gene calls are TRBV27 and TRBJ2-4; a weak D match, TRBD2 (6 bases). Germline V CDR1 and CDR2: MNHEY, SMNVEV (reference sequence). V lost 11 bases, J lost 0 bases, and 20 bases lay in between. This CDR3 is built from 16 residues. The CDR3 spells CAARCGDGIAKNIQYF. CDR3 bases: TGTGCCGCAAGGTGCGGGGATGGGATAGCCAAAAACATTCAGTACTTC.

This clonotype was observed many times. A library prepared for alpha chains yielded this beta chain as an off-target read; its size is of little meaning. V is TRBV10-2 and J is TRBJ1-5; D call uncertain. The CDR3 extends over 14 amino acids. V lost 7 bases to trimming and J lost 5 bases, with 15 bases between them. The V gene's germline CDR1 is WSHSY and CDR2 SAAADI. The CDR3 DNA follows: TGCGCCAGCAAGGAGATCGGTTCCTATCAGCCCCAGCATTTT. It codes for CASKEIGSYQPQHF.

This clonotype counts as medium-sized. For a library built for alpha chains, this beta chain is a stray read; little rests on its size. As DNA, the CDR3 is TGTGCCAGCAGCTTAGGAACCGTGACAGGGGGCTCCTACAATGAGCAGTTCTTC. Amino acids: CASSLGTVTGGSYNEQFF. The V and J genes are TRBV11-2 and TRBJ2-1; 9 bases map to TRBD1. The germline V gene has CDR1 SGHAT and CDR2 FQNNGV. This CDR3 contains 18 residues. Trimming cost V 1 base and J 0 bases; bases outside gene matches: 7.

This clonotype was observed at least ten times. This beta chain slipped into a library made for alpha chains as a stray read, so its size is not meaningful. The CDR3 bases are TGTGCCAGCAGGACAACAGTAAACACTGAAGCTTTCTTT. Translation: CASRTTVNTEAFF. This chain joins TRBV7-2 and TRBJ1-1; D uncertain. CDR1 is SGHTA, CDR2 FQGNSA, per germline. The germline V and J ends were trimmed by 6 bases and 2 bases, with 10 bases remaining between them. This CDR3 contains 13 residues. The complete variable domain, with remaining parts taken from reference TRBV7-2 and TRBJ1-1, reads GAGVSQSPSNKVTEKGKDVELRCDPISGHTALYWYRQSLGQGLEFLIYFQGNSAPDKSGLPSDRFSAERTGGSVSTLTIQRTQQEDSAVYLCASRTTVNTEAFFGQGTRLTVV.

This clonotype was seen ten or more times. The library was built for alpha chains, so this beta chain is an off-target read and its size means little. V and J are TRBV7-2 and TRBJ2-2, with D tentatively TRBD1 or TRBD2 (5 bases each). V was trimmed by 0 bases and J by 6 bases, leaving 14 bases between them. The CDR3 extends over 16 amino acids. In germline, CDR1 is SGHTA, CDR2 FQGNSA. CDR3 amino acids: CASSLAPGMGAGELFF. CDR3 DNA sequence: TGTGCCAGCAGCTTAGCACCAGGGATGGGGGCCGGGGAGCTGTTTTTT.

This clonotype was observed at least ten times. Because the library targeted alpha chains, this beta chain is an off-target read whose size means little. The chain is built from TRBV20-1 and TRBJ1-2; a weak D match, TRBD1 (6 bases). The ends were cut back, 1 base at V and 9 bases at J, with 21 bases in the middle. Germline-derived CDR1 and CDR2 are DFQATT and SNEGSKA (reference sequence). The CDR3 is 15 amino acids. The CDR3, as DNA: TGCAGTGCTAGAGGGATAAAGACAGGCCCTGAGCGCTACACCTTC. It is translated as CSARGIKTGPERYTF.

This clonotype was observed at least ten times. The size of this beta chain means little, since it is a stray read in a library made for alpha chains. The chain joins TRBV20-1 to TRBJ2-2; D gene unclear. Germline V gene data show CDR1 as DFQATT and CDR2 as SNEGSKA (reference sequence). Trimming shortened V by 1 base and J by 1 base, and 4 bases separated the two germline ends. This CDR3 is 13 amino acids long. This CDR3 reads CSARALNTGELFF. The DNA for the CDR3 is TGCAGTGCTAGAGCTCTGAACACCGGGGAGCTGTTTTTT.

This clonotype was counted only a few times. Because this beta chain is a stray read in a library intended to capture alpha chains, its abundance should not be given much weight. The chain has TRBV5-5 and TRBJ1-5; D ambiguous. Germline CDR1 reads SGHKS; CDR2 reads YYEKEE (reference sequence). The CDR3 covers 13 residues. Trimming took 3 bases from V and 2 from J, leaving 6 bases between them. CDR3 loop: CASSSLGNQPQHF. In DNA form, the CDR3 reads TGTGCCAGCAGCTCCCTAGGCAATCAGCCCCAGCATTTT.

Comment on this clonotype: This beta chain represents an off-target read in a library built for alpha chains; its size is of limited meaning. The rearrangement uses TRBV15 and TRBJ1-1; D not certain. Trimming took 0 bases from V and 1 from J, leaving 3 bases between them. The CDR3 length is 13 residues. CDR1 LNHNV and CDR2 YYDKDF come from the germline V gene (reference sequence). The CDR3 region has the DNA TGTGCCACCAGCAGAGACAGGAACACTGAAGCTTTCTTT. It translates to CATSRDRNTEAFF.

This clonotype came up many times. With the library built for alpha chains, this beta chain is off target and its frequency is not meaningful. The chain uses TRBV7-8 and TRBJ2-7, with 7 bases lining up with TRBD1. V lost 5 bases and J lost 4; bases outside the gene matches: 8. The CDR3 runs 14 residues. CDR1 is SGHVS, CDR2 FQNEAQ, per germline. The CDR3, as DNA: TGTGCCAGCAGCCCCCGGGACAGTTGGTACGAGCAGTACTTC. Its translation: CASSPRDSWYEQYF. The full variable domain, with the rest looked up from reference TRBV7-8 and TRBJ2-7, is GAGVSQSPRYKVAKRGQDVALRCDPISGHVSLFWYQQALGQGPEFLTYFQNEAQLDKSGLPSDRFFAERPEGSVSTLKIQRTQQEDSAVYLCASSPRDSWYEQYFGPGTRLTVT.

This clonotype was counted at least ten times. This beta chain represents an off-target read in a library built for alpha chains; its size is of limited meaning. The chain employs TRBV20-1 and TRBJ2-7; 7 bases fit TRBD1. Germline V gene lookup returns CDR1 DFQATT and CDR2 SNEGSKA (reference sequence). The CDR3 has 12 residues. V was pared by 3 bases and J by 4 bases, with 3 bases of the junction left unmatched. As DNA, the CDR3 is TGCAGTGCTAGCCCGACAGGGTACGAGCAGTACTTC. Translated: CSASPTGYEQYF.

On this clonotype itself: This beta chain lies outside the target of a library built for alpha chains; its clone size means little. The chain combines TRBV2 with TRBJ2-7; 9 bases are shared with TRBD1. CDR3 length equals 13 residues. Trimming took 5 bases from V and 7 from J; bases not matched to a gene: 6. CDR1 SNHLY and CDR2 FYNNEI come from the germline V gene. CDR3 DNA sequence: TGTGCCAGCAGTCCGGGACAGGGCGCGGAGCAGTACTTC. It specifies CASSPGQGAEQYF.

This clonotype is deemed medium-sized (0.01 to 0.1%). Found in a library prepared for alpha chains, this beta chain is an off-target read, and its abundance has little meaning. This chain links TRBV4-3 with TRBJ2-7; 16 nucleotides match TRBD2. Germline trimming cut 3 bases from V and 2 bases from J; bases unmatched to any gene: 4. Germline CDR1 is LGHNA and CDR2 is YSLEER. The CDR3 is made up of 17 amino acids. DNA of the CDR3: TGCGCCAGCAGCCAGGGACTAGCGGGAGGGTCGCCCTACGAGCAGTACTTC. Translation: CASSQGLAGGSPYEQYF.

Within the sample, this clonotype is medium-sized. Little can be read into the size of this beta chain, an off-target read in a library designed for alpha chains. The gene calls are TRBV6-5 and TRBJ2-7; the match to TRBD1 covers 9 bases. V shed 6 bases and J 7 bases; nucleotides not matched to a gene: 10. This CDR3 contains 14 residues. Germline-derived CDR1 and CDR2 are MNHEY and SVGAGI. DNA of the CDR3: TGTGCCAGCAGGTCCGGGACAGGGTTTGGTGAGCAGTACTTC. The encoded protein is CASRSGTGFGEQYF.